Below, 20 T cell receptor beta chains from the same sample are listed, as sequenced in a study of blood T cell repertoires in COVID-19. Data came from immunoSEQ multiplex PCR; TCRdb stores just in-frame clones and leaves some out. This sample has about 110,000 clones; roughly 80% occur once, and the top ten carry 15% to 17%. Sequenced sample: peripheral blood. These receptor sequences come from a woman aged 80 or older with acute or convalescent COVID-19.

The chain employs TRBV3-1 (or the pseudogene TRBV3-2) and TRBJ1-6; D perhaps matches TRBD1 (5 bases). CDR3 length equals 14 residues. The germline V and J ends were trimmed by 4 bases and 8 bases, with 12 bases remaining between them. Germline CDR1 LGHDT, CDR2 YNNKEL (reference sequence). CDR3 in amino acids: CASSLGAEDSPLHF. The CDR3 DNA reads TGTGCCAGCAGCCTAGGGGCGGAAGATTCACCCCTCCACTTT.

The CDR3 coding sequence is TGTGCCAGCAGCTCGGACTACCCCAATGAGCAGTTCTTC. It is translated as CASSSDYPNEQFF. The chain uses TRBV5-4 and TRBJ2-1, with a tentative D call TRBD2 (6 bases). This CDR3 contains 13 residues. Trimming took off 3 bases at V and 6 bases at J, with 10 bases between the two ends. From germline, CDR1 is SGHNT and CDR2 YYREEE (reference sequence).

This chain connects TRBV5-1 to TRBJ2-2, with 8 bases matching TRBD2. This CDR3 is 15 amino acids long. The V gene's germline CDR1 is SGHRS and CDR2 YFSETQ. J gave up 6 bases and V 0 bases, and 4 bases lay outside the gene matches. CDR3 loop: CASSLGLAHSGELFF. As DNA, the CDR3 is TGCGCCAGCAGCTTGGGACTAGCGCACTCCGGGGAGCTGTTTTTT.

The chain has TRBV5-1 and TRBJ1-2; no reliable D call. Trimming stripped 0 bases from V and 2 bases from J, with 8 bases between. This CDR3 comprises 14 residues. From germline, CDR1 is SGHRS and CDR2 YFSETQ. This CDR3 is CASSLESPNYGYTF. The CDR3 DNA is TGCGCCAGCAGCTTGGAATCCCCAAACTATGGCTACACCTTC. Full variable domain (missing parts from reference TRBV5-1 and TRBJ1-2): KAGVTQTPRYLIKTRGQQVTLSCSPISGHRSVSWYQQTPGQGLQFLFEYFSETQRNKGNFPGRFSGRQFSNSRSEMNVSTLELGDSALYLCASSLESPNYGYTFGSGTRLTVV.

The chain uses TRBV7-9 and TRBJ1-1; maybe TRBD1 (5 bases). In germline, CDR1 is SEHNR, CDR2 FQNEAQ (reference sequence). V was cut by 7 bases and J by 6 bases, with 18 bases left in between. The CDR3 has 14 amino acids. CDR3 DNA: TGTGCCAGCACCCAGGGCCGCGAAAACCCTGAAGCTTTCTTT. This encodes CASTQGRENPEAFF.

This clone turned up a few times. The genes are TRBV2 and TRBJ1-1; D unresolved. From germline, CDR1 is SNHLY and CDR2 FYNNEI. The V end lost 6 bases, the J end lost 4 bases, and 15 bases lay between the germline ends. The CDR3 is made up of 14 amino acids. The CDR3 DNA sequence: TGTGCCAGCAGCCCCTTCGGGTTTTCCACTGAAGCTTTCTTT. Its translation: CASSPFGFSTEAFF.

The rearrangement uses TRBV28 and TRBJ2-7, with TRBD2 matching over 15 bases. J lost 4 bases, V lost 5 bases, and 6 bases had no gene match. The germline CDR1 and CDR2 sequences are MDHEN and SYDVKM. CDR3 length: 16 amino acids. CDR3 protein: CASSAPGLAGGYEQYF. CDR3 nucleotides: TGTGCCAGCAGTGCCCCGGGACTAGCGGGAGGATACGAGCAGTACTTC.

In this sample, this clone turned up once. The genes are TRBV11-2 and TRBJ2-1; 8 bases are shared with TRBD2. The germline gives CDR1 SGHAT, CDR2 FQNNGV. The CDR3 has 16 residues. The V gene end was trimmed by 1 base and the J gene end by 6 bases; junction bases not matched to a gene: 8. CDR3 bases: TGTGCCAGCAGCTTAGGTTCTGGGACTAGGATCAATGAGCAGTTCTTC. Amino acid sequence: CASSLGSGTRINEQFF.

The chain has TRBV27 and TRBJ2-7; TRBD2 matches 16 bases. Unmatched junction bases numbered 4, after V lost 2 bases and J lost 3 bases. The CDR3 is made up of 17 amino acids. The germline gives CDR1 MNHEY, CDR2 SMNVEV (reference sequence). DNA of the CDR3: TGTGCCAGCAGTTTAAGGGGGACTAGCGGGAGGGTCTACGAGCAGTACGTC. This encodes CASSLRGTSGRVYEQYV.

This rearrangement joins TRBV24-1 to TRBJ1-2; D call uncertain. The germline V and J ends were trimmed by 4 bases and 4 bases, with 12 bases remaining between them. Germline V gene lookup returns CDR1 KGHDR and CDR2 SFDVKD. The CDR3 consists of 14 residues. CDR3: CATSDPRFLYGYTF. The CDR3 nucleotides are TGTGCCACCAGTGACCCCAGATTCCTCTATGGCTACACCTTC.

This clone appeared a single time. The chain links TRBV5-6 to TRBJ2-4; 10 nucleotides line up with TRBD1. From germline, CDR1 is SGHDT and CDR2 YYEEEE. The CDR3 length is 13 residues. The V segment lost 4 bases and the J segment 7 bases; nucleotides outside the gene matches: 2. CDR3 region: CASSPDRGNIQYF. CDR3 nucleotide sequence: TGTGCCAGCAGCCCGGACAGGGGGAACATTCAGTACTTC.

The chain's CDR3 is CAISVPGQGYNEQFF. DNA of the CDR3: TGTGCCATCAGTGTGCCGGGACAGGGATACAATGAGCAGTTCTTC. The chain combines TRBV10-3 with TRBJ2-1; TRBD1 matches 9 bases. Germline CDR1 and CDR2: ENHRY and SYGVKD. Losses at the gene ends were 4 bases for V and 4 bases for J; bases not matched to a gene: 5. The CDR3 runs 15 residues.

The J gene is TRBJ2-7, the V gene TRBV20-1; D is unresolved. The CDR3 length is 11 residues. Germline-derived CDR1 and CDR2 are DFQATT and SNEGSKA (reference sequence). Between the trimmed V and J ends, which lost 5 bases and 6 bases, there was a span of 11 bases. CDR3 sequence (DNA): TGCAGTGCTCCGAAATTGAGCGAGCAGTACTTC. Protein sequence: CSAPKLSEQYF.

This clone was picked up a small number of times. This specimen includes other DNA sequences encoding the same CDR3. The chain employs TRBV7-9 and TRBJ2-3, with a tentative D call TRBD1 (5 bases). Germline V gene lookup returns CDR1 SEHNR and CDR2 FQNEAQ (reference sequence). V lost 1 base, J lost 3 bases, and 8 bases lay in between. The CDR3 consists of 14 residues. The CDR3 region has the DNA TGTGCCAGCAGCTTAGGGGGCGCGACAGATACGCAGTATTTT. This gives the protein CASSLGGATDTQYF.

CDR3 in DNA: TGTGCCAGCAGCTGGGACGGGAGGTCCTACGAGCAGTACTTC. It codes for CASSWDGRSYEQYF. The chain uses TRBV5-4 and TRBJ2-7; 7 bases are shared with TRBD2. Trimming at V came to 3 bases and at J to 1 base, leaving 4 bases not matched to a gene. Germline loops: CDR1 SGHNT, CDR2 YYREEE (reference sequence). The CDR3 covers 14 residues.

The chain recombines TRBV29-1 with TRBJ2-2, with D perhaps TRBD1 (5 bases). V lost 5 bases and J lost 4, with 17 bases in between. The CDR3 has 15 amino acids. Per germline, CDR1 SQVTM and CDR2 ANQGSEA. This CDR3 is CSVIQTESLTGELFF. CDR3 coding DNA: TGCAGCGTTATCCAGACAGAGAGTCTCACCGGGGAGCTGTTTTTT.

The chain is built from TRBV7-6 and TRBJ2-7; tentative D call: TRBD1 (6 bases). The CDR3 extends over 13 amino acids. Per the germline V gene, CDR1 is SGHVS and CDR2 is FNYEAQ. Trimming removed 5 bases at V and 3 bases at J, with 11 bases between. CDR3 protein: CASSLRGYYEQYF. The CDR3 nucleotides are TGTGCCAGCAGCCTCAGGGGCTACTACGAGCAGTACTTC.

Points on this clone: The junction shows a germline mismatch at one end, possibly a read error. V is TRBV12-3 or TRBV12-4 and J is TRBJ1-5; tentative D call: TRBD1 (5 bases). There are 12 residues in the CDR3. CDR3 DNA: TGTGCCAGCAGCTACCCCCCCGGGACTGTTAGTTTT. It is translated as CASSYPPGTVSF.

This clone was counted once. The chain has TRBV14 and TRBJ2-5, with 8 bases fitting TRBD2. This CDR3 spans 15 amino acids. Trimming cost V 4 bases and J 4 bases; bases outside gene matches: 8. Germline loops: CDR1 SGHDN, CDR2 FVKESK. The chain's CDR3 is CASSLAGRVSETQYF. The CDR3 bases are TGTGCCAGCAGCCTAGCGGGACGAGTATCAGAGACCCAGTACTTC. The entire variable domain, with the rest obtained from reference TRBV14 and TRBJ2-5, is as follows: EAGVTQFPSHSVIEKGQTVTLRCDPISGHDNLYWYRRVMGKEIKFLLHFVKESKQDESGMPNNRFLAERTGGTYSTLKVQPAELEDSGVYFCASSLAGRVSETQYFGPGTRLLVL.

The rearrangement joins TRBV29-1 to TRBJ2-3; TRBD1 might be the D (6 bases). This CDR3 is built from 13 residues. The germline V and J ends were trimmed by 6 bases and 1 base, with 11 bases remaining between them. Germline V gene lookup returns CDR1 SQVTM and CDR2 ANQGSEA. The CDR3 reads CSVLGQRTDTQYF. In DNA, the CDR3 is TGCAGCGTATTAGGACAGCGCACAGATACGCAGTATTTT.